Reported below is one TCR beta chain. This record belongs to a study of control samples from healthy donors and cancer patients. The V and J ends lost 2 bases and 3 bases, in that order; junction bases with no gene match: 6. The germline gives CDR1 MNHEY, CDR2 SVGAGI. CDR3 length equals 16 residues. Method: immunoSEQ multiplex PCR; TCRdb's copy keeps in-frame clones and lacks some. The data contain 17,000 or so clones, around 84% of them singletons. The specimen was PBMCs. The chain is built from TRBV6-5 and TRBJ1-1, with 10 positions matching TRBD1. This TCR was recovered from a woman in her 70s with colorectal cancer. The CDR3 sequence: CASSYGDRGYDTEAFF. CDR3 bases: TGTGCCAGCAGTTACGGGGACAGGGGTTATGACACTGAAGCTTTCTTT.